This T cell receptor beta chain was identified in a study of Tregs in tolerant kidney transplant recipients. Unstimulated regulatory T cells (CD4+CD25+CD127-), CD4+CD25- non-regulatory cells, CD4 and CD8 cells were FACS-sorted from thawed PBMCs. Here immunoSEQ multiplex PCR was the method, and the copy in TCRdb shows in-frame clones only, minus some. The data hold 46,000 or so clones, with about 90% observed a single time. The V end lost 6 bases, the J end lost 9 bases, and 5 bases lay between the germline ends. Per germline, CDR1 DFQATT and CDR2 SNEGSKA (reference sequence). The CDR3 runs to 8 residues. Details on this clone: The target antigen is unknown.

Study-wide results and caveats: Biological reproducibility was not directly addressed in this study. Validation in larger populations is needed because few patients were studied.

This clonotype was sampled from a human donor in good health. Sequenced sample: Tregs from blood. This chain joins TRBV20-1 and TRBJ2-5; D remains ambiguous. The CDR3 sequence is CSAFPQYF. In DNA form, the CDR3 reads TGCAGTGCGTTTCCCCAGTACTTC.